The 29 T cell receptor beta chains below were found in one sample sequenced in a study of CD8+ T cells in alopecia areata. It was cDNA, reverse transcribed from extracted RNA, that served as the sequencing template. Only in-frame clones appear in the TCRdb table, and some are missing; sequencing was by immunoSEQ multiplex PCR. Of 100,000 to 130,000 clones in the sample, under 60% were seen once. Specimen: NKG2D-low CD8+ T cells sorted from blood. The receptor set was obtained from a human donor with alopecia areata.

This clone was detected a few times. This chain connects TRBV7-9 to TRBJ1-5; D is undetermined. With 3 bases removed from V and 4 bases from J, the gap between germline ends came to 4 bases. Germline CDR1 reads SEHNR; CDR2 reads FQNEAQ (reference sequence). The CDR3 is 12 residues long. CDR3 sequence (DNA): TGTGCCAGCAGCTTCGGTAATCAGCCCCAGCATTTT. It specifies CASSFGNQPQHF.

This chain uses TRBV27 with TRBJ2-5, with 9 positions matching TRBD2. The V and J ends lost 5 bases and 14 bases, in that order; junction bases with no gene match: 6. Germline V CDR1 and CDR2: MNHEY, SMNVEV (reference sequence). This CDR3 has 11 amino acids. The CDR3 nucleotides read TGTGCCAGCAGTCAAGGACTAGCGCGATACTTC. It specifies CASSQGLARYF.

This rearrangement joins TRBV9 to TRBJ2-2; a possible D gene is TRBD2 (5 bases). There are 14 residues in the CDR3. The germline CDR1 and CDR2 sequences are SGDLS and YYNGEE. Trimming took off 2 bases at V and 5 bases at J, with 10 bases between the two ends. The CDR3 DNA follows: TGTGCCAGCAGCGTTTATGGGGAGACCGGGGAGCTGTTTTTT. Translated, it gives CASSVYGETGELFF.

The rearrangement links TRBV27 to TRBJ1-5, with 7 bases that match TRBD1. In germline, CDR1 is MNHEY, CDR2 SMNVEV (reference sequence). With 8 bases clipped from V and 0 bases from J, the junction kept 4 bases outside the gene matches. The CDR3 loop spans 14 amino acids. This chain's CDR3 is CASRTGYSNQPQHF. The CDR3 DNA reads as TGTGCCAGCCGGACAGGATATAGCAATCAGCCCCAGCATTTT.

The chain uses TRBV25-1 and TRBJ1-1; TRBD1 is a possible D gene (5 bases). The CDR3 has 14 amino acids. V was clipped by 3 bases and J by 3 bases, with 11 bases between them. Germline V gene sequence: CDR1 MGHDK, CDR2 SYGVNS. The CDR3 is CASSELGGDTEAFF. The CDR3 nucleotides are TGTGCCAGCAGTGAGTTAGGAGGGGACACTGAAGCTTTCTTT.

The V and J genes are TRBV29-1 and TRBJ1-1, with D perhaps TRBD1 (5 bases). The CDR3 loop spans 10 amino acids. Germline V gives CDR1 SQVTM, CDR2 ANQGSEA. The V gene lost 7 bases and the J gene lost 7 bases, with 10 bases spanning the gap. The CDR3 sequence is CSAQDREAFF. The CDR3 DNA is TGCAGCGCACAGGACCGTGAAGCTTTCTTT.

The J gene is TRBJ1-5, the V gene TRBV27; 8 nucleotides match TRBD1. Germline-derived CDR1 and CDR2 are MNHEY and SMNVEV (reference sequence). The CDR3 covers 17 residues. Germline trimming cut 5 bases from V and 5 bases from J; bases unmatched to any gene: 14. The chain's CDR3 is CASSPLGSGQGYQPQHF. CDR3 nucleotide sequence: TGTGCCAGCAGTCCCCTGGGTTCCGGACAGGGATATCAGCCCCAGCATTTT.

This chain joins TRBV13 and TRBJ2-5; D not certain. Trimming took off 0 bases at V and 5 bases at J, with 10 bases between the two ends. Germline lookup yields CDR1 PRHDT and CDR2 FYEKMQ (reference sequence). This CDR3 region has 14 residues. CDR3 bases: TGTGCCAGCAGCTTAGGGCCGGGTTTTGAGACCCAGTACTTC. The encoded protein is CASSLGPGFETQYF.

The sample holds a few counts of this clone. The chain couples TRBV27 to TRBJ1-2, with D possibly TRBD1 on 6 matching bases. The V end lost 7 bases, the J end lost 4 bases, and 13 bases lay between the germline ends. Germline V gives CDR1 MNHEY, CDR2 SMNVEV (reference sequence). The CDR3 contains 13 residues. Written as DNA, the CDR3 is TGTGCCAGCACTAAAGGGGGGAGCTATGGCTACACCTTC. Its protein is CASTKGGSYGYTF.

This clone appeared a few times. This chain connects TRBV7-9 to TRBJ2-7, with TRBD2 matching over 7 bases. Trimming cost V 4 bases and J 3 bases; bases outside gene matches: 9. The length of the CDR3 is 15 residues. CDR1 is SEHNR and CDR2 is FQNEAQ in the germline V gene (reference sequence). CDR3 amino acids: CASSSGGLVGYEQYF. For the CDR3, the DNA is TGTGCCAGCAGCTCGGGGGGACTGGTCGGCTACGAGCAGTACTTC.

The CDR3 sequence: CASSYSGAYNEQFF. The CDR3 region has the DNA TGTGCCAGCAGTTACAGTGGTGCCTACAATGAGCAGTTCTTC. The rearrangement joins TRBV6-5 to TRBJ2-1; D gene uncertain. The CDR3 spans 14 residues. The V end was cut by 2 bases, the J end by 2 bases, with 7 bases between. Looked up from germline, CDR1 is MNHEY and CDR2 is SVGAGI.

The chain links TRBV7-9 to TRBJ2-2, with D possibly TRBD2 on 6 matching bases. CDR1 is SEHNR, CDR2 FQNEAQ, per germline (reference sequence). The CDR3 has 17 amino acids. V was cut by 3 bases and J by 2 bases, with 16 bases left in between. CDR3 sequence: CASSLARLGDNTGELFF. The CDR3 DNA sequence: TGTGCCAGCAGCTTGGCCAGACTAGGTGATAACACCGGGGAGCTGTTTTTT.

The V and J genes are TRBV7-2 and TRBJ2-1; no clear D gene. Trimming cost V 3 bases and J 0 bases, with 9 bases left between them. CDR1 SGHTA and CDR2 FQGNSA come from the germline V gene. The CDR3 sequence is 15 residues long. CDR3 in amino acids: CASSFKFNSYNEQFF. Written as DNA, the CDR3 is TGTGCCAGCAGCTTTAAGTTCAACTCCTACAATGAGCAGTTCTTC.

The V and J genes are TRBV19 and TRBJ2-7; TRBD1 is a possible D gene (6 bases). V lost 8 bases to trimming and J lost 4 bases, with 9 bases between them. There are 11 residues in the CDR3. Germline assignment: CDR1 LNHDA and CDR2 SQIVND (reference sequence). The CDR3 coding sequence is TGTGCCAGTCCACAGGGATACGAGCAGTACTTC. This translates into CASPQGYEQYF.

This clone was found once. The V call is TRBV6-5, the J call TRBJ1-2; D call uncertain. Between the trimmed V and J ends, which lost 0 bases and 4 bases, there was a span of 12 bases. Germline V gene data show CDR1 as MNHEY and CDR2 as SVGAGI. CDR3 length: 15 residues. CDR3 coding DNA: TGTGCCAGCAGTTACTCCGGCGGTGACTCCTATGGCTACACCTTC. The encoded protein is CASSYSGGDSYGYTF.

The rearrangement joins TRBV27 to TRBJ1-1; D is possibly TRBD1 (6 bases). The CDR3 spans 14 residues. V lost 8 bases and J 3 bases, leaving 16 bases between the germline ends. Germline V gene lookup returns CDR1 MNHEY and CDR2 SMNVEV (reference sequence). The CDR3 bases are TGTGCCAGCCGGTTGGGGGGCGCCTACACTGAAGCTTTCTTT. Encoded protein: CASRLGGAYTEAFF.

With regard to this clone: A junction end diverges from the germline sequence, so it may reflect a read error. CDR3 sequence reads: CASSSGQGRAF. Written as DNA, the CDR3 is TGTGCCAGCAGTTCGGGACAGGGTAGGGCCTTC. This chain uses TRBV27 with TRBJ1-2; 9 bases align to TRBD1. CDR1 and CDR2 from the germline V gene are MNHEY and SMNVEV (reference sequence). The length of the CDR3 is 11 residues.

The rearrangement uses TRBV2 and TRBJ2-5; D call uncertain. This CDR3 spans 12 amino acids. V dropped 4 bases and J dropped 7 bases, with 10 bases sitting between them. The germline gives CDR1 SNHLY, CDR2 FYNNEI. The CDR3 sequence is CASSALDRTQYF. Written as DNA, the CDR3 is TGTGCCAGCAGTGCCCTAGATCGGACCCAGTACTTC.

This clone turned up a few times. The chain combines TRBV28 with TRBJ2-5; the D is unclear. V lost 2 bases and J lost 5, with 12 bases in between. CDR1 is MDHEN and CDR2 is SYDVKM in the germline V gene. This CDR3 spans 14 amino acids. CDR3: CASSLEDPQETQYF. The CDR3 nucleotides are TGTGCCAGCAGTTTAGAGGACCCTCAGGAGACCCAGTACTTC.

The rearrangement uses TRBV7-9 and TRBJ1-1, with TRBD1 matching 7 bases. This CDR3 has 15 amino acids. J lost 5 bases, V lost 3 bases, and 9 bases had no gene match. Looked up from germline, CDR1 is SEHNR and CDR2 is FQNEAQ (reference sequence). Here the CDR3 DNA reads TGTGCCAGCAGCTTTATAGGGGGCCCAGATACTGAAGCTTTCTTT. It is translated as CASSFIGGPDTEAFF. The full variable domain, with the rest looked up from reference TRBV7-9 and TRBJ1-1, is DTGVSQNPRHKITKRGQNVTFRCDPISEHNRLYWYRQTLGQGPEFLTYFQNEAQLEKSRLLSDRFSAERPKGSFSTLEIQRTEQGDSAMYLCASSFIGGPDTEAFFGQGTRLTVV.

The V and J genes are TRBV5-1 and TRBJ2-5, with unresolved D. CDR3 length: 14 residues. V was trimmed by 1 base and J by 4 bases, leaving 11 bases between them. CDR1 and CDR2 from the germline V gene are SGHRS and YFSETQ. CDR3 sequence reads: CASSLSGYAETQYF. CDR3 DNA: TGCGCCAGCAGCTTGTCCGGGTACGCAGAGACCCAGTACTTC.

This rearrangement joins TRBV7-6 to TRBJ2-7; D not resolved. Germline V gene lookup returns CDR1 SGHVS and CDR2 FNYEAQ. The CDR3 runs 14 residues. The V end was cut by 1 base, the J end by 2 bases, with 9 bases between. The CDR3 sequence is CASSLGPSAYEQYF. DNA of the CDR3: TGTGCCAGCAGCTTAGGGCCCTCAGCCTACGAGCAGTACTTC.

V usage is TRBV11-2 and J usage is TRBJ2-5; D call uncertain. V lost 3 bases and J 3 bases, leaving 26 bases between the germline ends. The V gene's germline CDR1 is SGHAT and CDR2 FQNNGV. This CDR3 region has 19 residues. CDR3 sequence (DNA): TGTGCCAGCAGCTTTTCCGCCTGGGTCACGATGGATCCAAAAGAGACCCAGTACTTC. Translation gives CASSFSAWVTMDPKETQYF.

V gene TRBV23-1 combines with J gene TRBJ2-2, with D perhaps TRBD1 (5 bases). TRBV23-1 qualifies as an ORF whose function is uncertain. V lost 0 bases and J lost 2, with 10 bases in between. This CDR3 region has 16 residues. The CDR3, as DNA: TGCGCCAGCAGTCAATCGTTTGGACATAACACCGGGGAGCTGTTTTTT. Translation: CASSQSFGHNTGELFF.

This clone was recorded a few times. The chain couples TRBV7-3 to TRBJ2-5, with D possibly called TRBD1 or TRBD2 (5 bases each). This CDR3 has 15 residues. The germline gives CDR1 SGHTA, CDR2 FQGTGA. Trimming left V 5 bases short and J 1 base short, with 14 bases between. The CDR3 region has the DNA TGTGCCAGCAGCCCGTATCCCGGGACCCAAGAGACCCAGTACTTC. Its protein is CASSPYPGTQETQYF.

The J gene is TRBJ2-1, the V gene TRBV11-3, with D possibly TRBD1 on 5 matching bases. V lost 5 bases and J 10 bases, leaving 12 bases between the germline ends. CDR3 length: 12 amino acids. Germline V lookup: CDR1 SGHNT, CDR2 YENEEA. CDR3 bases: TGTGCCAGCAGCCTCGGACACCGAGAGCAGTTCTTC. As protein: CASSLGHREQFF.

The chain couples TRBV25-1 to TRBJ2-1; weak D call: TRBD2 (6 bases). Germline CDR1 MGHDK, CDR2 SYGVNS. Trimming took off 8 bases at V and 7 bases at J, with 9 bases between the two ends. The CDR3 is 11 residues long. CDR3 loop: CASGGGNEQFF. CDR3 DNA sequence: TGTGCCAGCGGAGGAGGGAATGAGCAGTTCTTC.

The V and J genes are TRBV29-1 and TRBJ1-2, with D possibly matching TRBD1 (5 bases). The CDR3 contains 13 residues. V was cut by 5 bases and J by 2 bases, with 12 bases left in between. The germline V gene encodes CDR1 SQVTM and CDR2 ANQGSEA. CDR3 sequence reads: CSVFARENYGYTF. DNA for the CDR3: TGCAGCGTTTTCGCCAGGGAGAACTATGGCTACACCTTC.

The J gene is TRBJ2-4, the V gene TRBV27; weak D call: TRBD2 (5 bases). CDR3 length: 13 amino acids. V was clipped by 7 bases and J by 6 bases, with 13 bases between them. The V gene's germline CDR1 is MNHEY and CDR2 SMNVEV (reference sequence). DNA of the CDR3: TGTGCCAGCACGGCTGGAGGAATAAACATTCAGTACTTC. Protein product: CASTAGGINIQYF.